One and the same sample provided the 24 T cell receptor beta chains below, sequenced in a study of radiotherapy plus CTLA-4 blockade in lung cancer. Sequencing used immunoSEQ multiplex PCR; TCRdb keeps in-frame clones, though not all of them. The sample has 45,000 or so clones, around nine tenths seen once. The sequencing here drew on peripheral blood, taken from a patient treated with radiotherapy plus ipilimumab. The receptors here all came from a human donor with non-small cell lung cancer whose response to radiotherapy plus ipilimumab could not be evaluated.

The J gene is TRBJ2-5, the V gene TRBV27; 15 nucleotides match TRBD2. CDR1 MNHEY and CDR2 SMNVEV come from the germline V gene (reference sequence). There are 18 residues in the CDR3. V shed 7 bases, J shed 5 bases, and the junction held 14 bases outside the gene matches. This chain's CDR3 is CASTPLDGLAGGRETQYF. In nucleotides, the CDR3 is TGTGCCAGCACCCCCCTGGATGGACTAGCGGGAGGGAGGGAGACCCAGTACTTC.

The chain employs TRBV9 and TRBJ2-7; a possible D gene is TRBD1 (6 bases). This CDR3 is built from 16 residues. The germline CDR1 and CDR2 sequences are SGDLS and YYNGEE. V was clipped by 0 bases and J by 5 bases, with 18 bases between them. The CDR3 is CASSVAYGRGSDEQYF. The CDR3 DNA reads TGTGCCAGCAGCGTAGCTTATGGCAGGGGTTCAGACGAGCAGTACTTC.

This clone has a single count. The gene calls are TRBV6-1 and TRBJ2-7; 8 nucleotides agree with TRBD2. This CDR3 is built from 16 residues. V shed 1 base and J 0 bases; nucleotides not matched to a gene: 5. CDR1 and CDR2 from the germline V gene are MNHNS and SASEGT. The CDR3 sequence is CASSEVTRGASYEQYF. The CDR3 region has the DNA TGTGCCAGCAGTGAAGTGACGCGGGGGGCCTCCTACGAGCAGTACTTC.

This chain joins TRBV7-2 and TRBJ2-7; D might be TRBD2 (5 bases). CDR3 length equals 14 residues. The ends were cut back, 1 base at V and 4 bases at J, with 11 bases in the middle. CDR1 SGHTA and CDR2 FQGNSA come from the germline V gene. As DNA, the CDR3 is TGTGCCAGCAGCTTAGGGGGAGTGGCTTACGAGCAGTACTTC. This codes for CASSLGGVAYEQYF.

The gene calls are TRBV27 and TRBJ2-1, with 7 bases that match TRBD2. This CDR3 has 12 amino acids. Germline CDR1 and CDR2: MNHEY and SMNVEV (reference sequence). Germline trimming cut 5 bases from V and 10 bases from J; bases unmatched to any gene: 5. The CDR3: CASSLLGGEQFF. The CDR3 DNA sequence: TGTGCCAGCAGTCTCCTGGGGGGGGAGCAGTTCTTC.

In its sample, this clone was seen a few times. In nucleotides, the CDR3 is TGTGCCAGTAGGGGACTAGCGGGAAACGCAGATACGCAGTATTTT. Translating it yields CASRGLAGNADTQYF. This chain links TRBV19 with TRBJ2-3, with TRBD2 matching 13 bases. Trimming removed 6 bases from V and 4 bases from J; junction bases left unmatched: 4. This CDR3 has 15 amino acids. Per germline, CDR1 LNHDA and CDR2 SQIVND (reference sequence).

V is TRBV19 and J is TRBJ2-5; D might be TRBD1 (6 bases). The DNA end favors TRBJ2-7, so the J call may be wrong. CDR1 and CDR2 from the germline V gene are LNHDA and SQIVND (reference sequence). The CDR3 runs 17 residues. CDR3 loop: CASSIAAGDGLAYEQYF. DNA of the CDR3: TGTGCCAGTAGTATAGCGGCAGGGGACGGCCTGGCCTACGAGCAGTACTTC.

This chain joins TRBV9 and TRBJ2-7; D might be TRBD1 (6 bases). The CDR3 loop spans 15 amino acids. Germline V lookup: CDR1 SGDLS, CDR2 YYNGEE. V dropped 2 bases and J dropped 0 bases, with 12 bases sitting between them. The CDR3 reads CASSVETGSSYEQYF. The CDR3 DNA follows: TGTGCCAGCAGCGTTGAGACAGGATCCTCCTACGAGCAGTACTTC. The full variable domain, in which reference TRBV9 and TRBJ2-7 provide the parts outside the CDR3, is DSGVTQTPKHLITATGQRVTLRCSPRSGDLSVYWYQQSLDQGLQFLIQYYNGEERAKGNILERFSAQQFPDLHSELNLSSLELGDSALYFCASSVETGSSYEQYFGPGTRLTVT.

This clone was found once. J is TRBJ2-1 and V is TRBV28; 10 positions agree with TRBD2. Unmatched junction bases numbered 12, after V lost 7 bases and J lost 6 bases. Germline CDR1 is MDHEN and CDR2 is SYDVKM. The CDR3 runs to 16 residues. The DNA of the CDR3 is TGTGCCAGCACCAAGCAGGGACTAGCGAGAACCAATGAGCAGTTCTTC. Encoded protein: CASTKQGLARTNEQFF.

The chain couples TRBV7-6 to TRBJ2-3; perhaps TRBD2 as D (5 bases). The CDR3 is 16 amino acids. V was clipped by 2 bases and J by 1 base, with 13 bases between them. Germline V gene sequence: CDR1 SGHVS, CDR2 FNYEAQ. The CDR3 loop is CASSLMGGSGTDTQYF. CDR3 DNA: TGTGCCAGCAGCTTAATGGGTGGTAGCGGCACAGATACGCAGTATTTT.

This chain links TRBV18 with TRBJ2-3; 9 bases map to TRBD1. Germline V gene lookup returns CDR1 KGHSH and CDR2 LQKENI. V shed 6 bases and J 6 bases; nucleotides not matched to a gene: 10. The CDR3 is made up of 15 amino acids. CDR3: CASSGTGRNLDTQYF. The CDR3, as DNA: TGTGCCAGCTCGGGGACAGGGCGTAATCTGGATACGCAGTATTTT. Based on the CDR3 plus reference TRBV18 and TRBJ2-3, the full variable domain is NAGVMQNPRHLVRRRGQEARLRCSPMKGHSHVYWYRQLPEEGLKFMVYLQKENIIDESGMPKERFSAEFPKEGPSILRIQQVVRGDSAAYFCASSGTGRNLDTQYFGPGTRLTVL.

The chain carries TRBV28 and TRBJ1-2, with D unclear. The V end was cut by 3 bases, the J end by 0 bases, with 14 bases between. The CDR3 is 16 residues long. Germline assignment: CDR1 MDHEN and CDR2 SYDVKM. CDR3 sequence (DNA): TGTGCCAGCAGTTTCCCTGCCCTGGGAGCTAACTATGGCTACACCTTC. Amino acids: CASSFPALGANYGYTF.

J is TRBJ2-2 and V is TRBV6-1; a weak D match, TRBD2 (6 bases). CDR3 length: 15 amino acids. Deletions cut 3 bases from V and 4 bases from J, with 12 bases between. The germline CDR1 and CDR2 sequences are MNHNS and SASEGT. This CDR3 is CASSEGGVGTGELFF. The CDR3 DNA follows: TGTGCCAGCAGTGAGGGGGGTGTCGGCACCGGGGAGCTGTTTTTT.

The chain combines TRBV10-1 with TRBJ2-3; D is ambiguous. This CDR3 is 16 amino acids long. The V gene's germline CDR1 is WNHNN and CDR2 SYGVQD (reference sequence). V dropped 0 bases and J dropped 6 bases, with 16 bases sitting between them. The CDR3 protein is CASSESASRRSDTQYF. In DNA, the CDR3 is TGCGCCAGCAGTGAGTCAGCTAGTCGTCGGTCGGATACGCAGTATTTT.

V and J are TRBV28 and TRBJ2-1, with 10 positions matching TRBD2. Germline CDR1 is MDHEN and CDR2 is SYDVKM. This CDR3 is 14 amino acids long. The V and J ends lost 7 bases and 2 bases, in that order; junction bases with no gene match: 2. In DNA form, the CDR3 reads TGTGCCAGCACAACTAGCGGGACCTACAATGAGCAGTTCTTC. Protein sequence: CASTTSGTYNEQFF.

The chain uses TRBV4-3 and TRBJ2-3; a possible D gene is TRBD2 (5 bases). Germline assignment: CDR1 LGHNA and CDR2 YSLEER. Between the trimmed V and J ends, which lost 0 bases and 2 bases, there was a span of 15 bases. The CDR3 covers 17 residues. For the CDR3, the DNA is TGCGCCAGCAGCCAAGATACCCGGACTTCCTTCACAGATACGCAGTATTTT. Its translation is CASSQDTRTSFTDTQYF.

V gene TRBV11-2 combines with J gene TRBJ2-5, with D possibly matching TRBD1 (5 bases). The CDR3 has 15 amino acids. Trimming took off 5 bases at V and 5 bases at J, with 18 bases between the two ends. Germline CDR1 and CDR2: SGHAT and FQNNGV. CDR3 region: CASSPAGLGLETQYF. CDR3 nucleotide sequence: TGTGCCAGCAGCCCAGCTGGTCTGGGGCTGGAGACCCAGTACTTC.

This clone was counted once. The chain couples TRBV6-6 to TRBJ2-7; TRBD1 agrees at 9 bases. The ends lost 5 bases at V and 4 bases at J; junction bases unmatched: 6. Germline V gene data show CDR1 as MNHNY and CDR2 as SVGAGI (reference sequence). This CDR3 has 14 amino acids. Here the CDR3 DNA reads TGTGCCAGCAGTCCGGGACAGGGTCTTTACGAGCAGTACTTC. It specifies CASSPGQGLYEQYF.

CDR3 in amino acids: CASSKATTGRTDTQYF. CDR3 nucleotide sequence: TGTGCCAGCAGCAAAGCCACGACAGGACGCACAGATACGCAGTATTTT. This sequence joins TRBV21-1 and TRBJ2-3; the listed D gene, TRBD1, was not tested against the DNA. TRBV21-1 is deemed a pseudogene. This CDR3 region has 16 residues.

J is TRBJ2-3 and V is TRBV5-3, with D tentatively TRBD2 (6 bases). TRBV5-3 is marked as an open reading frame, function uncertain. V lost 2 bases and J 1 base, leaving 17 bases between the germline ends. This CDR3 is 17 amino acids long. The CDR3 here is CARSLGTRIWGTDTQYF. CDR3 in DNA: TGTGCCAGAAGCTTAGGGACTCGCATTTGGGGCACAGATACGCAGTATTTT.

The chain employs TRBV29-1 and TRBJ2-2, with D perhaps matching TRBD2 (6 bases). V lost 3 bases to trimming and J lost 6 bases, with 11 bases between them. This CDR3 is 13 amino acids long. Germline V gene lookup returns CDR1 SQVTM and CDR2 ANQGSEA. CDR3 DNA sequence: TGCAGCGTTGAGGGGGGTCCATCCGGGGAGCTGTTTTTT. Translated, it gives CSVEGGPSGELFF.

This rearrangement joins TRBV29-1 to TRBJ1-1, with 8 bases that match TRBD1. This CDR3 spans 13 amino acids. CDR1 is SQVTM, CDR2 ANQGSEA, per germline. J lost 10 bases, V lost 3 bases, and 10 bases had no gene match. CDR3 region: CSVERQGASAAFF. The CDR3 DNA reads as TGCAGCGTTGAGAGGCAGGGGGCTTCGGCAGCTTTCTTT. The variable domain in full, completed from reference TRBV29-1 and TRBJ1-1, reads SAVISQKPSRDICQRGTSLTIQCQVDSQVTMMFWYRQQPGQSLTLIATANQGSEATYESGFVIDKFPISRPNLTFSTLTVSNMSPEDSSIYLCSVERQGASAAFFGQGTRLTVV.

J is TRBJ1-1 and V is TRBV4-2; 7 bases line up with TRBD1. This CDR3 region has 15 residues. V lost 4 bases to trimming and J lost 0 bases; unmatched junction nucleotides: 5. CDR1 and CDR2 (germline): LGHNA, YNFKEQ. As DNA, the CDR3 is TGTGCCAGCAGCCCGGGACAGCACCTGAACACTGAAGCTTTCTTT. As protein: CASSPGQHLNTEAFF.

This chain links TRBV18 with TRBJ2-7, with a weak D call TRBD2 (5 bases). There are 15 residues in the CDR3. The germline V gene has CDR1 KGHSH and CDR2 LQKENI. The V end was cut by 0 bases, the J end by 3 bases, with 12 bases between. The CDR3 sequence is CASSPPSKRNYEQYF. The DNA for the CDR3 is TGTGCCAGCTCACCACCTTCCAAGCGGAACTACGAGCAGTACTTC.